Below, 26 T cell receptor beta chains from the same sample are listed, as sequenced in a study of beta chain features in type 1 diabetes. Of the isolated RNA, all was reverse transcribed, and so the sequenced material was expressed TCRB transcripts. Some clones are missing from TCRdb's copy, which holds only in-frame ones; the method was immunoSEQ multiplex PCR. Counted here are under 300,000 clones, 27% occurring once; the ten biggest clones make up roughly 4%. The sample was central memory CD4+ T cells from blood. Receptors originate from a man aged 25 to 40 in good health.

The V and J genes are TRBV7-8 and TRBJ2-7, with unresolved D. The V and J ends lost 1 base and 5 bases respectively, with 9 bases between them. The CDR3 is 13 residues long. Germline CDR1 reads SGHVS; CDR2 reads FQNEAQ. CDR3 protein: CASSLETMNEQYF. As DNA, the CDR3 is TGTGCCAGCAGCTTAGAAACGATGAACGAGCAGTACTTC.

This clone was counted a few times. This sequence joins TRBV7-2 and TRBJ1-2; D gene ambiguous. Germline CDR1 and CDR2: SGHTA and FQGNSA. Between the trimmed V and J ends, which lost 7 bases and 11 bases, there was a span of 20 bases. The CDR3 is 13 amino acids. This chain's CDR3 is CASNRDRHERYTF. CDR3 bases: TGTGCCAGCAACAGAGACCGTCATGAGCGTTACACCTTC. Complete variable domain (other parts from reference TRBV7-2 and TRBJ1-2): GAGVSQSPSNKVTEKGKDVELRCDPISGHTALYWYRQSLGQGLEFLIYFQGNSAPDKSGLPSDRFSAERTGGSVSTLTIQRTQQEDSAVYLCASNRDRHERYTFGSGTRLTVV.

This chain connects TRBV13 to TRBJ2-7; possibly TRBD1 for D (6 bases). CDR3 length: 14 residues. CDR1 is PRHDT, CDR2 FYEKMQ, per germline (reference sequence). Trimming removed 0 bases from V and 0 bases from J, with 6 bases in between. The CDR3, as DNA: TGTGCCAGCAGCTTAGGGGACAGCTCCTACGAGCAGTACTTC. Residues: CASSLGDSSYEQYF. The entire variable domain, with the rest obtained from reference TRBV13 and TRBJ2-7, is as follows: AAGVIQSPRHLIKEKRETATLKCYPIPRHDTVYWYQQGPGQDPQFLISFYEKMQSDKGSIPDRFSAQQFSDYHSELNMSSLELGDSALYFCASSLGDSSYEQYFGPGTRLTVT.

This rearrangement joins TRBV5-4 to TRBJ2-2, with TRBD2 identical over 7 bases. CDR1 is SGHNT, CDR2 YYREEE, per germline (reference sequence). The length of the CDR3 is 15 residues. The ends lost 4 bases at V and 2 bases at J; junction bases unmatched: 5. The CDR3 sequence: CASSPGTINTGELFF. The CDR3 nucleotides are TGTGCCAGCAGCCCCGGGACTATCAACACCGGGGAGCTGTTTTTT. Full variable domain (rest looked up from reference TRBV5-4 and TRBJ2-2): ETGVTQSPTHLIKTRGQQVTLRCSSQSGHNTVSWYQQALGQGPQFIFQYYREEENGRGNFPPRFSGLQFPNYSSELNVNALELDDSALYLCASSPGTINTGELFFGEGSRLTVL.

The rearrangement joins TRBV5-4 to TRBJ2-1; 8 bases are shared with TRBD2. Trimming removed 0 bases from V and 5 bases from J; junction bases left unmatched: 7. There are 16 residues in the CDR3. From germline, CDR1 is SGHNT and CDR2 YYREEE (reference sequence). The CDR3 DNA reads TGTGCCAGCAGCTTGGGCGGGACTAGAGGTAACAATGAGCAGTTCTTC. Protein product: CASSLGGTRGNNEQFF.

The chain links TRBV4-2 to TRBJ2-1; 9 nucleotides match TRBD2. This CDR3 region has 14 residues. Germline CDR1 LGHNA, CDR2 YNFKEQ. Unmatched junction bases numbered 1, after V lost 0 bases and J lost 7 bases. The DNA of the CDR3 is TGTGCCAGCAGCCAAGATCTAGCGGGGAATGAGCAGTTCTTC. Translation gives CASSQDLAGNEQFF.

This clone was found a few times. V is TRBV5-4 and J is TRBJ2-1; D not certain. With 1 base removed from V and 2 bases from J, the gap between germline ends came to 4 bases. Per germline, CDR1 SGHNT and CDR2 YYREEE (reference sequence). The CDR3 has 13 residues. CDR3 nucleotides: TGTGCCAGCAGCTTGACCCCCTACAATGAGCAGTTCTTC. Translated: CASSLTPYNEQFF.

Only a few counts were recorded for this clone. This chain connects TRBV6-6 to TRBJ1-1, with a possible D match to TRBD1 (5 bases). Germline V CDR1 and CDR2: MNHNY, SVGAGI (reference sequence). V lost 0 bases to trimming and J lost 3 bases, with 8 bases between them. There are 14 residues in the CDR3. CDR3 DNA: TGTGCCAGCAGTTACTCGATGGGGGACACTGAAGCTTTCTTT. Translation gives CASSYSMGDTEAFF.

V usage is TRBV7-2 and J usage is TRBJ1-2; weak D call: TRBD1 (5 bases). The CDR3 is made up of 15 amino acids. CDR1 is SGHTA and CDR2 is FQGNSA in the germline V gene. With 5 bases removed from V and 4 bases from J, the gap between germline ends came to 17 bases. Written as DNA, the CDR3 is TGTGCCAGCAGCCCCGGGGCCGGGGGTATCTATGGCTACACCTTC. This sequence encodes CASSPGAGGIYGYTF.

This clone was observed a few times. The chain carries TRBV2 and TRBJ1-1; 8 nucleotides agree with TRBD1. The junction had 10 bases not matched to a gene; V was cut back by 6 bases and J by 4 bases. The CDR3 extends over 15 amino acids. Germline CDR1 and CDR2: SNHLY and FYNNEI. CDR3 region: CASRPRTGMGTEAFF. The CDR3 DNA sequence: TGTGCCAGCAGACCCAGGACAGGGATGGGCACTGAAGCTTTCTTT. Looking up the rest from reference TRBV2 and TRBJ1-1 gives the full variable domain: EPEVTQTPSHQVTQMGQEVILRCVPISNHLYFYWYRQILGQKVEFLVSFYNNEISEKSEIFDDQFSVERPDGSNFTLKIRSTKLEDSAMYFCASRPRTGMGTEAFFGQGTRLTVV.

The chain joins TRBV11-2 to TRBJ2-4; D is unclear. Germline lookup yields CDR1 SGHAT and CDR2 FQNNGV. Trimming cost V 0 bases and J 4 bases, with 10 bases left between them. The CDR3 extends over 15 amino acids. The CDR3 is CASSLDGPQKNIQYF. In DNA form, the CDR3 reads TGTGCCAGCAGCTTAGATGGACCGCAGAAAAACATTCAGTACTTC.

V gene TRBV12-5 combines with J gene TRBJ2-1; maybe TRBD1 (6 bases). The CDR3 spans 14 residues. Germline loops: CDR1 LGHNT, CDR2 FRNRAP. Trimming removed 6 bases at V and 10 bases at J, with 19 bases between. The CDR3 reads CASGHLTGTGEQFF. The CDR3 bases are TGTGCTAGTGGCCATCTGACAGGCACAGGGGAGCAGTTCTTC.

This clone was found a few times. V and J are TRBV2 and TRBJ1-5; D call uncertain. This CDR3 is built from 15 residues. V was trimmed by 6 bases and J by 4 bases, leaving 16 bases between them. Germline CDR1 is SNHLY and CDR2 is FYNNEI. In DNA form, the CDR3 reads TGTGCCAGCAGCGGAGGTCCCGGGGAGAATCAGCCCCAGCATTTT. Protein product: CASSGGPGENQPQHF.

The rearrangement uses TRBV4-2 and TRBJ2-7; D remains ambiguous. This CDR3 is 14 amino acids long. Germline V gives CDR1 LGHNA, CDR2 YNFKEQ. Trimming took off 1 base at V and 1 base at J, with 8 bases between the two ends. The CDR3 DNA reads TGTGCCAGCAGCCAAGCTTGGGTATCCTACGAGCAGTACTTC. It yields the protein CASSQAWVSYEQYF.

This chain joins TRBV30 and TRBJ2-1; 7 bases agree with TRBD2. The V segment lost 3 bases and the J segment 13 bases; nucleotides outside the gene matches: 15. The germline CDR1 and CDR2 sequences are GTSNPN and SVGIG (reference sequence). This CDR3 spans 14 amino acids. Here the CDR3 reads CAWRVVAGPRDQFF. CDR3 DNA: TGTGCCTGGAGGGTGGTAGCGGGCCCCCGGGATCAGTTCTTC.

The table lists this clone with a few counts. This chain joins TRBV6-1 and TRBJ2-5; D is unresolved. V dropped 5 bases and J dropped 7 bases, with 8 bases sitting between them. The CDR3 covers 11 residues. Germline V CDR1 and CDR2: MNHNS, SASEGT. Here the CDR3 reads CASSLIGTQYF. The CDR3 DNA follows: TGTGCCAGCAGTCTAATAGGGACCCAGTACTTC.

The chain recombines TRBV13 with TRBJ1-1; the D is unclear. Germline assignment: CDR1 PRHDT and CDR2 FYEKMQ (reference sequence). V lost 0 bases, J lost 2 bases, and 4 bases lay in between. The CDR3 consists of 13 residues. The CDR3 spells CASSLGVNTEAFF. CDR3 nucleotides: TGTGCCAGCAGCTTAGGAGTAAACACTGAAGCTTTCTTT.

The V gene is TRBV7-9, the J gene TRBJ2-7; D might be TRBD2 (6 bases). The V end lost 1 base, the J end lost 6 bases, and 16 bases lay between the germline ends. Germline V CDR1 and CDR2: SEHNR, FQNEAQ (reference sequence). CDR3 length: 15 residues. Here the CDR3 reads CASSLGLASDLEQYF. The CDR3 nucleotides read TGTGCCAGCAGCTTAGGTCTAGCGTCAGATCTCGAGCAGTACTTC.

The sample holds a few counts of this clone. DNA of the CDR3: TGTGCCAGCTCACCCCCTAGGACAGGGGAAGAGACCCAGTACTTC. Translating gives CASSPPRTGEETQYF. The rearrangement joins TRBV18 to TRBJ2-5, with 9 bases lining up with TRBD1. CDR3 length: 15 amino acids. Germline assignment: CDR1 KGHSH and CDR2 LQKENI. V lost 3 bases, J lost 3 bases, and 5 bases stayed unmatched.

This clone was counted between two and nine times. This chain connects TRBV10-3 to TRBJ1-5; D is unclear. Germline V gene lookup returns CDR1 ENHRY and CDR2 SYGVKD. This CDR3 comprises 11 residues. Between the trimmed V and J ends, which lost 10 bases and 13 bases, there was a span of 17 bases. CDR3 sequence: CATAEGDLQHF. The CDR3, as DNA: TGTGCCACCGCAGAGGGAGACCTACAGCATTTT.

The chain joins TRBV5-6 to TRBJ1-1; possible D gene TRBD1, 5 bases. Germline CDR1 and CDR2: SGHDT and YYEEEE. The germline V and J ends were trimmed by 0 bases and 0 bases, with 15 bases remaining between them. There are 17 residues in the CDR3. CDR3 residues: CASSLVAPLTVNTEAFF. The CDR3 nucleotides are TGTGCCAGCAGCTTGGTTGCCCCTTTGACAGTGAACACTGAAGCTTTCTTT.

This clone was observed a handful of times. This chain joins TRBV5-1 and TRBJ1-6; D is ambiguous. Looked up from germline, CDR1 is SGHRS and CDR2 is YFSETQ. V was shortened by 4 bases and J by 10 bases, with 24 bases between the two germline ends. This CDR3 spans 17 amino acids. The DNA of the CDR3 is TGCGCCAGCAGCGTAGATGGGTCGGGTTCTGGGAAGTCACCCCTCCACTTT. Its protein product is CASSVDGSGSGKSPLHF.

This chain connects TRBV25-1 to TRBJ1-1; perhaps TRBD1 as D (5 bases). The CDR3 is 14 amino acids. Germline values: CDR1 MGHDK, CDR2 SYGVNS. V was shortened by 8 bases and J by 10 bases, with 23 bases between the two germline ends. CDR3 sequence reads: CASPTGTAGVRAFF. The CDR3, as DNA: TGTGCCAGCCCAACCGGAACCGCGGGGGTTCGAGCTTTCTTT.

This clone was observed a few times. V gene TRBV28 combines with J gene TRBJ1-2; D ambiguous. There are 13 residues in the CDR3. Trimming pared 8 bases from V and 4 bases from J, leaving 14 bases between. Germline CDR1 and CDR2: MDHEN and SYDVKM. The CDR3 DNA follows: TGTGCCAGCGGCGTGAAGGCCAGCTATGGCTACACCTTC. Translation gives CASGVKASYGYTF.

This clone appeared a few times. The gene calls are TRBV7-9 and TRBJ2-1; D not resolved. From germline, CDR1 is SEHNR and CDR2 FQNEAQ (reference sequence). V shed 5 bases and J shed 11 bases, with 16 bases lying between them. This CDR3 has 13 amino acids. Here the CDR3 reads CASSPSPLAKQFF. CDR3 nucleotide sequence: TGTGCCAGCAGCCCCAGCCCCTTAGCCAAGCAGTTCTTC.

The CDR3 sequence: CASRQHKGNTEAFF. The CDR3 DNA reads TGTGCCAGCAGACAGCACAAAGGGAACACTGAAGCTTTCTTT. The chain recombines TRBV28 with TRBJ1-1; D gene unclear. Germline loops: CDR1 MDHEN, CDR2 SYDVKM. The V end was cut by 6 bases, the J end by 1 base, with 12 bases between. The CDR3 has 14 residues.